The 6 T cell receptor beta chains reported below all come from one sample, sequenced in a study of blood T cell repertoires in COVID-19. Measured with immunoSEQ multiplex PCR; TCRdb has only the in-frame clones, and not every one. The sample holds roughly 260,000 clones, 80% to 90% seen once. Sequences were obtained from PBMCs or T cells enriched from blood (not recorded which). The receptors here all came from a woman aged 30 to 39 with acute COVID-19.

A few counts support this clone. V gene TRBV6-4 combines with J gene TRBJ2-1; TRBD2 matches at 11 bases. After removal of 3 bases from V and 6 bases from J, the junction contained 4 bases not matched to a gene. This CDR3 region has 15 residues. Germline values: CDR1 MRHNA, CDR2 SNTAGT. CDR3 bases: TGTGCCAGCAGTGAGGGGACTAGCGGTTCCAATGAGCAGTTCTTC. Protein: CASSEGTSGSNEQFF.

The chain links TRBV4-1 to TRBJ2-1, with D perhaps matching TRBD2 (7 bases). CDR1 MGHRA and CDR2 YSYEKL come from the germline V gene. This CDR3 contains 19 residues. V was clipped by 1 base and J by 0 bases, with 19 bases between them. CDR3 nucleotides: TGCGCCAGCAGCCAAGGGGGGGCGGGGGAAATTGGCTCCTACAATGAGCAGTTCTTC. Amino acid sequence: CASSQGGAGEIGSYNEQFF.

In its sample, this clone was seen once. The rearrangement links TRBV18 to TRBJ1-6; the D gene is possibly TRBD1 (6 bases). Trimming shortened V by 6 bases and J by 7 bases, and 19 bases separated the two germline ends. Germline loops: CDR1 KGHSH, CDR2 LQKENI. The CDR3 covers 16 residues. CDR3 in DNA: TGTGCCAGCTCCGAAGGATCGGGACACCAAAATTCACCCCTCCACTTT. It encodes CASSEGSGHQNSPLHF.

V is TRBV3-1 (or the pseudogene TRBV3-2) and J is TRBJ2-3, with 12 bases that match TRBD2. After removal of 2 bases from V and 6 bases from J, the junction contained 6 bases not matched to a gene. In germline, CDR1 is LGHDT, CDR2 YNNKEL (reference sequence). The CDR3 length is 16 residues. CDR3 protein: CASSQSTSGGVDTQYF. CDR3 nucleotides: TGTGCCAGCAGCCAATCGACTAGCGGGGGAGTCGATACGCAGTATTTT.

This chain joins TRBV20-1 and TRBJ2-3; 10 nucleotides line up with TRBD1. CDR1 and CDR2 (germline): DFQATT, SNEGSKA (reference sequence). J was trimmed by 1 base and V by 3 bases; bases with no gene match: 1. This CDR3 has 14 residues. The CDR3 is CSASGTGGTDTQYF. Written as DNA, the CDR3 is TGCAGTGCTAGTGGGACAGGGGGCACAGATACGCAGTATTTT.

The chain joins TRBV11-2 to TRBJ1-2; D gene unclear. This CDR3 is 14 amino acids long. The ends were cut back, 2 bases at V and 6 bases at J, with 13 bases in the middle. Germline CDR1 SGHAT, CDR2 FQNNGV. The CDR3 sequence is CASSLSGLVNGYTF. The CDR3 nucleotides are TGTGCCAGCAGCTTATCTGGGCTCGTGAATGGCTACACCTTC.